This is a list of T cell receptor beta chains from one sample in a study of T cells in tuberculosis. Clones were read by immunoSEQ multiplex PCR, and TCRdb kept only the in-frame ones, dropping some. The sample holds about 35,000 clones, roughly nine tenths seen once. Source: PBMCs, taken at tuberculosis diagnosis. These receptors were collected from an adult with tuberculosis. Some clones in this sample may be carry-over from other donors' samples. CDR3s include the opening cysteine and the closing phenylalanine or tryptophan. A D gene is named only where the DNA matches it firmly. Clone size, where shown, is once, few, many, or a class for clones that have expanded.

TRBV7-6	TRBJ2-1	once	TRBD2	TGTGCCAGCAGCTTGCTAGCGGGGGACTACAATGAGCAGTTCTTC	CASSLLAGDYNEQFF
TRBV7-2	TRBJ1-5	-	TRBD1	TGTGCCAGCAGCTCCAATCCCCGGGACAGGCTGGGGCAGCCCCAGCATTTT	CASSSNPRDRLGQPQHF
TRBV30	TRBJ1-2	-	-	TGTGCCTGGCGAGGAGGGCCCCACTATGGCTACACCTTC	CAWRGGPHYGYTF
TRBV18	TRBJ2-3	-	TRBD2	TGTGCCAGCTCACCGCGGGGGACCGGACTAGCAATAGATACGCAGTATTTT	CASSPRGTGLAIDTQYF
TRBV2	TRBJ2-7	-	-	TGTGCCAGCAGGGGCCAGGGGTCCCAATACGAGCAGTACTTC	CASRGQGSQYEQYF
TRBV6-1	TRBJ2-7	once	-	TGTGCCAGCAACCAGGGTTACGAGCAGTACTTC	CASNQGYEQYF
TRBV30	TRBJ2-7	-	TRBD2	TGTGCCTTCGGGACTAGCGGCTACGAGCAGTACTTC	CAFGTSGYEQYF
TRBV6-6	TRBJ1-3	-	TRBD1	TGTGCCAGCAGTCGCTGGACAGGGAAGTCTGGAAACACCATATATTTT	CASSRWTGKSGNTIYF
TRBV6-4	TRBJ2-6	-	-	TGTGCCAGCAGCAGGGAAAGTGGGGCCAACGTCCTGACTTTC	CASSRESGANVLTF
TRBV5-1	TRBJ1-1	-	-	TGCGCCAGCAGCTTGATGTCGGGGACTGAAGCTTTCTTT	CASSLMSGTEAFF
TRBV27	TRBJ2-7	-	TRBD1	TGTGCCAGCAGTTTTTCGGGGACAGGGTACGAGCAGTACTTC	CASSFSGTGYEQYF
TRBV7-2	TRBJ2-7	once	TRBD2	TGTGCCAGCAGCCGTTCGGGACTAGCGGGGGGCAGCTCCTACGAGCAGTACTTC	CASSRSGLAGGSSYEQYF
TRBV7-3	TRBJ1-6	-	-	TGTGCCAGCAGCTTAGGTGAGCTACCCCTCCACTTT	CASSLGELPLHF
TRBV30	TRBJ2-7	-	TRBD2	TGTGCCTGGACCCCTAGCGGGGGGCCCTACGAGCAGTACTTC	CAWTPSGGPYEQYF
TRBV5-1	TRBJ1-2	-	TRBD1	TGCGCCAGCAGCTTGGGGACAGGGAAATCCTATGGCTACACCTTC	CASSLGTGKSYGYTF
TRBV5-4	TRBJ2-7	-	TRBD1	TGTGCCAGCAGCTCCAATCCGGGACAGGGCTCCTACGAGCAGTACTTC	CASSSNPGQGSYEQYF
TRBV19	TRBJ1-4	-	-	TGTGCCAGTAGTTCCCGCTATGATATGGCAGGGTATGAAAAACTGTTTTTT	CASSSRYDMAGYEKLFF
TRBV29-1	TRBJ1-2	-	-	TGCAGCGTTGGAGGGGGACCTAACTATGGCTACACCTTC	CSVGGGPNYGYTF
TRBV6-5	TRBJ2-7	-	TRBD2	TGTGCCAGCAGTTCCCAAGGACTAGCGGGGCCCTACGAGCAGTACTTC	CASSSQGLAGPYEQYF
TRBV6-1	TRBJ1-1	-	TRBD1	TGTGCCAGCAGTGAAGTGATCGGGACAGGAGGGAACACTGAAGCTTTCTTT	CASSEVIGTGGNTEAFF
TRBV29-1	TRBJ2-7	-	-	TGCAGCGTTGGCATTCCCGGCTACGAGCAGTACTTC	CSVGIPGYEQYF
TRBV30	TRBJ2-5	-	-	TGTGCCTGGAGTAGTATAGGGACAAGACAGTACTTC	CAWSSIGTRQYF
TRBV2	TRBJ1-1	-	-	TGTGCCAGCAGTGGGGCCCCTGAAGCTTTCTTT	CASSGAPEAFF
TRBV7-2	TRBJ1-3	-	TRBD1	TGTGCCAGCAGCCAAACCGGGACAGGGGGAAACACCATATATTTT	CASSQTGTGGNTIYF
TRBV10-1	TRBJ2-2	-	-	TGCGCCAGCAGTGAGTCGGGCAACACCGGGGAGCTGTTTTTT	CASSESGNTGELFF
TRBV7-2	TRBJ2-7	-	TRBD2	TGTGCCAGCAGCTCCGGACTAGTCACGGACGAGCAGTACTTC	CASSSGLVTDEQYF
TRBV28	TRBJ1-5	-	TRBD1	TGTGCCAGCAGCTGGGACAGGCTGAATCAGCCCCAGCATTTT	CASSWDRLNQPQHF
TRBV30	TRBJ2-2	-	-	TGTGCCTGGATGGGACTTGCCGGGGAGCTGTTTTTT	CAWMGLAGELFF
TRBV10-2	TRBJ1-1	-	-	TGCGCCAGCAGAAAAGAGGCAGAGAACACTGAAGCTTTCTTT	CASRKEAENTEAFF
TRBV7-2	TRBJ2-3	-	-	TGTGCCAGCAGCTCCCGACAGGGACTGATAAGCACAGATACGCAGTATTTT	CASSSRQGLISTDTQYF
TRBV18	TRBJ1-1	-	TRBD1	TGTGCCAGCTCACCAGAGGGGGCGGCCACTGAAGCTTTCTTT	CASSPEGAATEAFF
TRBV5-4	TRBJ1-1	once	-	TGTGCCAGCAGCAACGGGGAGTGGGACACTGAAGCTTTCTTT	CASSNGEWDTEAFF
TRBV5-1	TRBJ2-7	-	-	TGCGCCAGCAGCTTGGGGCAGAGGGGGAACGAGCAGTACTTC	CASSLGQRGNEQYF
TRBV5-4	TRBJ2-1	-	TRBD1	TGTGCCAGCAGCTCAGGACAGGCGGTCAATGAGCAGTTCTTC	CASSSGQAVNEQFF
TRBV7-2	TRBJ2-1	-	TRBD2	TGTGCCAGCAGCCGGAGCGGGGAGTATTACAATGAGCAGTTCTTC	CASSRSGEYYNEQFF
TRBV13	TRBJ1-2	once	-	TGTGCCAGCAGCTACTTTAATGGCTACACCTTC	CASSYFNGYTF
TRBV19	TRBJ2-7	-	-	TGTGCCAGTAACGTGGCAGGGCGATCCGAGCAGTACTTC	CASNVAGRSEQYF
TRBV2	TRBJ2-7	-	-	TGTGCCAGCAGTGAACCCTACGTTGCCTACGAGCAGTACTTC	CASSEPYVAYEQYF
TRBV5-8	TRBJ2-3	-	TRBD1	TGTGCCAGCAGCTTACAGGGGATTCGCGCAGATACGCAGTATTTT	CASSLQGIRADTQYF
TRBV4-2	TRBJ1-2	-	TRBD1	TGTGCCAGCAGACCATGGGGCAGGGGGCCGGACAACTATGGCTACACCTTC	CASRPWGRGPDNYGYTF
TRBV7-2	TRBJ2-2	-	-	TGTGCCAGCAGCTTAGTCGGGGGTTTGTTCACCGGGGAGCTGTTTTTT	CASSLVGGLFTGELFF
TRBV19	TRBJ1-5	-	-	TGTGCCAGTAGTATAAAGATGGGGCCGAGGAGCAATCAGCCCCAGCATTTT	CASSIKMGPRSNQPQHF
TRBV27	TRBJ1-2	-	TRBD1	TGTGCCAGCAGTTCGCAGGGGGCGAACGACTATGGCTACACCTTC	CASSSQGANDYGYTF
TRBV29-1	TRBJ2-1	-	-	TGCAGCGGCCGGACTTGGAATGAGCAGTTCTTC	CSGRTWNEQFF
TRBV6-5	TRBJ1-5	-	TRBD1	TGTGCCAGCAGCCACACGACAGGGGGCAATCAGCCCCAGCATTTT	CASSHTTGGNQPQHF